The next 27 T cell receptor beta chains were all read from a single sample in a study of blood T cell repertoires in COVID-19 (dated by TCRdb to between 2020 and 2021). The library was made by the immunoSEQ multiplex PCR assay. TCRdb mirrors the immuneACCESS table, restricted to in-frame sequences. Some clones are absent from its copies; in checked studies, under half trace to an unresolved V gene, and the reason for the others is unknown. The sample table holds 250,000 to 350,000 clones, of which 88% were seen once. The ten largest clonotypes hold roughly 10% of the sample. Sequenced input: peripheral blood. The receptors derive from a woman aged 30 to 39 with COVID-19, enrolled during active disease.

The chain is built from TRBV5-5 and TRBJ2-1, with D hard to call. Trimming took 0 bases from V and 7 from J, leaving 14 bases between them. CDR1 and CDR2 (germline): SGHKS, YYEKEE (reference sequence). The CDR3 totals 15 residues. CDR3 coding DNA: TGTGCCAGCAGCTTGGGCCGGCCGCTAGGAAATGAGCAGTTCTTC. This sequence encodes CASSLGRPLGNEQFF.

The table lists this clone with a few counts. The chain carries TRBV27 and TRBJ1-1; D not resolved. The germline V and J ends were trimmed by 0 bases and 0 bases, with 2 bases remaining between them. CDR1 is MNHEY and CDR2 is SMNVEV in the germline V gene (reference sequence). This CDR3 contains 13 residues. DNA of the CDR3: TGTGCCAGCAGTTTATCTATGAACACTGAAGCTTTCTTT. Protein: CASSLSMNTEAFF.

The chain is built from TRBV5-1 and TRBJ2-5; 13 bases fit TRBD2. CDR1 SGHRS and CDR2 YFSETQ come from the germline V gene. This CDR3 is 21 amino acids long. V shed 2 bases and J 4 bases; nucleotides not matched to a gene: 20. As DNA, the CDR3 is TGCGCCAGCAGCTTTCCCTCAACTAGCGGGAGGGCCTCAGGGGGGATAGAGACCCAGTACTTC. Its translation: CASSFPSTSGRASGGIETQYF.

This clone appeared once. The chain is built from TRBV5-5 and TRBJ1-2, with D tentatively TRBD1 (6 bases). V lost 3 bases, J lost 2 bases, and 11 bases lay in between. Looked up from germline, CDR1 is SGHKS and CDR2 is YYEKEE (reference sequence). The CDR3 is 14 amino acids. The CDR3 DNA is TGTGCCAGCAGCTACGGACAGACCAACTATGGCTACACCTTC. This sequence encodes CASSYGQTNYGYTF.

J is TRBJ1-4 and V is TRBV4-1; TRBD1 matches at 8 bases. J was trimmed by 4 bases and V by 0 bases; bases with no gene match: 7. The CDR3 has 17 residues. CDR1 is MGHRA, CDR2 YSYEKL, per germline. As DNA, the CDR3 is TGCGCCAGCAGCCAAGATCTTACCGGGACAGGTAATGAAAAACTGTTTTTT. Translated, it gives CASSQDLTGTGNEKLFF.

This clone has only one observation. The chain carries TRBV5-4 and TRBJ2-2; a possible D gene is TRBD1 (5 bases). This CDR3 is 14 amino acids long. V was cut by 4 bases and J by 4 bases, with 11 bases left in between. The germline CDR1 and CDR2 sequences are SGHNT and YYREEE (reference sequence). The CDR3 sequence: CASSHRRFTGELFF. The CDR3 DNA reads TGTGCCAGCAGCCACAGGAGATTCACCGGGGAGCTGTTTTTT.

The CDR3 coding sequence is TGTGCCAGCAGCCCTAGGGGTGAGGACAGGTACAATGAGCAGTTCTTC. This gives the protein CASSPRGEDRYNEQFF. This chain links TRBV9 with TRBJ2-1, with TRBD1 identical over 7 bases. V trimming: 4 bases; J trimming: 4 bases; junction bases outside the gene matches: 11. The germline V gene has CDR1 SGDLS and CDR2 YYNGEE. There are 16 residues in the CDR3.

V is TRBV6-1 and J is TRBJ2-7; no firm D call. The germline V gene encodes CDR1 MNHNS and CDR2 SASEGT. Trimming took 2 bases from V and 7 from J, leaving 6 bases between them. The CDR3 totals 11 residues. The chain's CDR3 is CASSEITEQYF. The CDR3 DNA reads as TGTGCCAGCAGTGAAATAACAGAGCAGTACTTC.

This chain links TRBV2 with TRBJ2-7; 9 bases are a match to TRBD2. V trimming: 1 base; J trimming: 4 bases; junction bases outside the gene matches: 5. Germline lookup yields CDR1 SNHLY and CDR2 FYNNEI. The CDR3 length is 15 residues. CDR3 in amino acids: CASSEGLAGAYEQYF. The CDR3 DNA is TGTGCCAGCAGTGAAGGTTTAGCGGGAGCGTACGAGCAGTACTTC. The full variable domain, rest sourced from reference TRBV2 and TRBJ2-7, is EPEVTQTPSHQVTQMGQEVILRCVPISNHLYFYWYRQILGQKVEFLVSFYNNEISEKSEIFDDQFSVERPDGSNFTLKIRSTKLEDSAMYFCASSEGLAGAYEQYFGPGTRLTVT.

The V and J genes are TRBV20-1 and TRBJ1-5; D is possibly TRBD1 (5 bases). Germline assignment: CDR1 DFQATT and CDR2 SNEGSKA (reference sequence). V lost 2 bases to trimming and J lost 11 bases, with 10 bases between them. This CDR3 is built from 11 residues. CDR3 DNA: TGCAGTGCTAGACAGGGCGGGGCCCAGCATTTT. It is translated as CSARQGGAQHF.

The DNA for the CDR3 is TGTGCCATCAGCGCCAGGAGGGCTTTAGATAATTCACCCCTCCACTTT. This sequence encodes CAISARRALDNSPLHF. This rearrangement joins TRBV10-3 to TRBJ1-6; D ambiguous. Between the trimmed V and J ends, which lost 6 bases and 5 bases, there was a span of 17 bases. The CDR3 is 16 residues long. CDR1 and CDR2 from the germline V gene are ENHRY and SYGVKD.

This clone has a single count. This sequence joins TRBV9 and TRBJ2-5; D perhaps matches TRBD2 (6 bases). The CDR3 has 11 amino acids. Germline CDR1 SGDLS, CDR2 YYNGEE. Trimming left V 0 bases short and J 14 bases short, with 11 bases between. In nucleotides, the CDR3 is TGTGCCAGCAGCGTAGTTAGGGAGGTTTACTTC. It specifies CASSVVREVYF.

The CDR3 region has the DNA TGTGCCAGCTCACCACCAGCCACCTACGAGCAGTACTTC. It specifies CASSPPATYEQYF. The chain links TRBV18 to TRBJ2-7; D ambiguous. Germline CDR1 and CDR2: KGHSH and LQKENI. The CDR3 covers 13 residues. V dropped 0 bases and J dropped 2 bases, with 5 bases sitting between them.

The J gene is TRBJ2-2, the V gene TRBV30; TRBD2 agrees at 10 bases. CDR3 length: 18 amino acids. V gave up 2 bases and J gave up 5 bases; unmatched junction bases: 14. The germline V gene encodes CDR1 GTSNPN and CDR2 SVGIG (reference sequence). Here the CDR3 DNA reads TGTGCCTGGAGTAGAGGGTCTAGCGGGAGATCGGTAACCGGGGAGCTGTTTTTT. Its translation: CAWSRGSSGRSVTGELFF.

This chain joins TRBV7-2 and TRBJ2-3, with a tentative D call TRBD1 (6 bases). V was clipped by 4 bases and J by 0 bases, with 8 bases between them. Per germline, CDR1 SGHTA and CDR2 FQGNSA. There are 14 residues in the CDR3. The CDR3 DNA sequence: TGTGCCAGCAGCTGGGGACATAGCACAGATACGCAGTATTTT. This translates into CASSWGHSTDTQYF.

V and J are TRBV4-2 and TRBJ1-6, with D uncertain. CDR1 and CDR2 from the germline V gene are LGHNA and YNFKEQ. Trimming removed 0 bases from V and 6 bases from J, with 9 bases in between. The CDR3 runs 15 residues. The CDR3 DNA is TGTGCCAGCAGCCAAGATACGGGGTCTAATTCACCCCTCCACTTT. This encodes CASSQDTGSNSPLHF.

In this sample, this clone turned up once. The J gene is TRBJ1-2, the V gene TRBV28; tentatively, D is TRBD1 (5 bases). This CDR3 has 12 amino acids. V was clipped by 7 bases and J by 8 bases, with 14 bases between them. The germline V gene encodes CDR1 MDHEN and CDR2 SYDVKM. CDR3 region: CASTVGGLGYTF. CDR3 nucleotide sequence: TGTGCCAGCACCGTGGGGGGTTTGGGCTACACCTTC.

This chain joins TRBV19 and TRBJ1-5, with 9 bases lining up with TRBD1. V was clipped by 6 bases and J by 11 bases; unmatched bases: 14. The CDR3 runs 15 residues. Per germline, CDR1 LNHDA and CDR2 SQIVND (reference sequence). CDR3 amino acids: CASRLGTGSPRAQHF. The CDR3 DNA is TGTGCCAGTAGACTCGGGACAGGGTCCCCTCGGGCCCAGCATTTT.

This clone came up a few times. This sequence joins TRBV18 and TRBJ1-1, with D possibly TRBD1 on 6 matching bases. The CDR3 loop spans 13 amino acids. Germline CDR1 and CDR2: KGHSH and LQKENI. V lost 5 bases, J lost 2 bases, and 9 bases lay in between. The CDR3 loop reads CASSLGHNTEAFF. The CDR3 nucleotides are TGTGCCAGCTCATTGGGACACAACACTGAAGCTTTCTTT.

This clone has just a few counts. The chain uses TRBV7-2 and TRBJ1-5, with 11 bases lining up with TRBD1. The CDR3 spans 17 residues. Germline V CDR1 and CDR2: SGHTA, FQGNSA. V lost 5 bases to trimming and J lost 4 bases; unmatched junction nucleotides: 10. CDR3 sequence: CASSPRTGGPANQPQHF. DNA of the CDR3: TGTGCCAGCAGCCCTAGGACAGGGGGCCCCGCAAATCAGCCCCAGCATTTT. Filled out from reference TRBV7-2 and TRBJ1-5, the complete variable domain reads GAGVSQSPSNKVTEKGKDVELRCDPISGHTALYWYRQSLGQGLEFLIYFQGNSAPDKSGLPSDRFSAERTGGSVSTLTIQRTQQEDSAVYLCASSPRTGGPANQPQHFGDGTRLSIL.

V is TRBV7-9 and J is TRBJ2-1, with 11 nucleotides matching TRBD2. This CDR3 has 17 residues. Germline CDR1 reads SEHNR; CDR2 reads FQNEAQ (reference sequence). The V segment lost 3 bases and the J segment 6 bases; nucleotides outside the gene matches: 10. The CDR3 sequence: CASSLGLGLAGGNEQFF. The CDR3 DNA follows: TGTGCCAGCAGCTTGGGCCTTGGACTAGCGGGCGGCAATGAGCAGTTCTTC.

This chain links TRBV28 with TRBJ2-1, with 9 bases aligning to TRBD2. From germline, CDR1 is MDHEN and CDR2 SYDVKM. CDR3 length: 16 residues. Trimming at V came to 4 bases and at J to 7 bases, leaving 11 bases not matched to a gene. The DNA of the CDR3 is TGTGCCAGCAGTTCCATGGCGGGAGGGCCGGGGAATGAGCAGTTCTTC. Amino acids: CASSSMAGGPGNEQFF. Full variable domain (rest looked up from reference TRBV28 and TRBJ2-1): DVKVTQSSRYLVKRTGEKVFLECVQDMDHENMFWYRQDPGLGLRLIYFSYDVKMKEKGDIPEGYSVSREKKERFSLILESASTNQTSMYLCASSSMAGGPGNEQFFGPGTRLTVL.

The rearrangement joins TRBV4-1 to TRBJ1-5, with D possibly TRBD1 on 5 matching bases. This CDR3 has 15 amino acids. Looked up from germline, CDR1 is MGHRA and CDR2 is YSYEKL. V lost 1 base to trimming and J lost 4 bases, with 11 bases between them. The CDR3 reads CASSQAFDSNQPQHF. CDR3 nucleotides: TGCGCCAGCAGCCAAGCTTTCGACAGTAATCAGCCCCAGCATTTT.

The CDR3 spells CSVAGSGWDEQFF. CDR3 coding DNA: TGCAGCGTGGCGGGAAGTGGGTGGGATGAGCAGTTCTTC. The V and J genes are TRBV29-1 and TRBJ2-1; D may be TRBD2 (6 bases). Germline values: CDR1 SQVTM, CDR2 ANQGSEA. Trimming took 6 bases from V and 8 from J, leaving 17 bases between them. The CDR3 has 13 residues.

This rearrangement joins TRBV7-3 to TRBJ2-2, with D maybe TRBD2 (5 bases). Trimming took 3 bases from V and 3 from J, leaving 8 bases between them. The CDR3 is 14 residues long. Germline V lookup: CDR1 SGHTA, CDR2 FQGTGA. The chain's CDR3 is CASSLGVDTGELFF. For the CDR3, the DNA is TGTGCCAGCAGCTTGGGAGTCGACACCGGGGAGCTGTTTTTT.

The gene calls are TRBV9 and TRBJ1-2, with no clear D. With 3 bases removed from V and 8 bases from J, the gap between germline ends came to 14 bases. In germline, CDR1 is SGDLS, CDR2 YYNGEE. The CDR3 totals 13 residues. In DNA form, the CDR3 reads TGTGCCAGCAGCGCCCCTCCCGGTTGGGGCTACACCTTC. This encodes CASSAPPGWGYTF.

The rearrangement uses TRBV28 and TRBJ1-4, with D uncertain. Trimming cost V 2 bases and J 2 bases, with 12 bases left between them. This CDR3 contains 16 residues. The germline V gene has CDR1 MDHEN and CDR2 SYDVKM. The DNA for the CDR3 is TGTGCCAGCAGTTTAACGGGAGCTGGGACTAATGAAAAACTGTTTTTT. Protein product: CASSLTGAGTNEKLFF.